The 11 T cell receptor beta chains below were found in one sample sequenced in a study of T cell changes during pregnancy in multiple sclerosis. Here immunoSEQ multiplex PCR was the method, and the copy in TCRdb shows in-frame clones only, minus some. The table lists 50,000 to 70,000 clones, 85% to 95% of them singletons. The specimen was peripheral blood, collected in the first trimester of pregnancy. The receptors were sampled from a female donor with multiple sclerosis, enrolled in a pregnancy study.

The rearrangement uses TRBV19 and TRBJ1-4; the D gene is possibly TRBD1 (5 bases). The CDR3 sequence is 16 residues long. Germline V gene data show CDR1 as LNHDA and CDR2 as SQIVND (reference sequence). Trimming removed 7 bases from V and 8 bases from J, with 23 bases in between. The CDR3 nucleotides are TGTGCCAGTACACCCCTCGGAGGAGGGGAGGGAGAAAAACTGTTTTTT. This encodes CASTPLGGGEGEKLFF.

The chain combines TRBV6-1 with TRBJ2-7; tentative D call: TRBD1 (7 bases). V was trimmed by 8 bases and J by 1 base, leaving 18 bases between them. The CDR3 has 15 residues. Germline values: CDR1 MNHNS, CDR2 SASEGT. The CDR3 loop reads CASYRLAGQSYEQYF. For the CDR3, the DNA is TGTGCCAGCTACAGACTGGCGGGACAGTCCTACGAGCAGTACTTC.

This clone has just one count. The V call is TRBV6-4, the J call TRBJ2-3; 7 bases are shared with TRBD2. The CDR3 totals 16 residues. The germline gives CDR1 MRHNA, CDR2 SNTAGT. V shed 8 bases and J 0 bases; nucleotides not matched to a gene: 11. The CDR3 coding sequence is TGTGCCAGCCCCGACGGAGGCGGGGGAAGCACAGATACGCAGTATTTT. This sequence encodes CASPDGGGGSTDTQYF.

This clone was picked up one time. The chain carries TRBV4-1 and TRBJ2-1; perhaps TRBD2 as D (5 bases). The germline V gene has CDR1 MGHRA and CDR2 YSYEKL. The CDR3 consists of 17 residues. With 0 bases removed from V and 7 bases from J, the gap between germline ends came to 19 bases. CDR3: CASSQEVTTPSGNEQFF. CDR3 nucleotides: TGCGCCAGCAGCCAAGAAGTCACTACGCCGTCGGGGAATGAGCAGTTCTTC.

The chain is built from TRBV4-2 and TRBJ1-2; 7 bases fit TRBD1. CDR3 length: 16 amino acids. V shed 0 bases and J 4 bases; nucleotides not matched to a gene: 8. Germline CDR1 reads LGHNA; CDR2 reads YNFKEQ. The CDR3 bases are TGTGCCAGCAGCCAAGATAGGCAGGGGGACAGCTATGGCTACACCTTC. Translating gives CASSQDRQGDSYGYTF.

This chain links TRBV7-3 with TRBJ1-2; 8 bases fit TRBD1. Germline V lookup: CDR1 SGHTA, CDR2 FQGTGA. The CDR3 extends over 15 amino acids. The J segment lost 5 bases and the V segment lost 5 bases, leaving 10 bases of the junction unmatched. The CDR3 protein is CASSAGTGVHYGYTF. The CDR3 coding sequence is TGTGCCAGCAGCGCCGGGACAGGAGTCCATTATGGCTACACCTTC.

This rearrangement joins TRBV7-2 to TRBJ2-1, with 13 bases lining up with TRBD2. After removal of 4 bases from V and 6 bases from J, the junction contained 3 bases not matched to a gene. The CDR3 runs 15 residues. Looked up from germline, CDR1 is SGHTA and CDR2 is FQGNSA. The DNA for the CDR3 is TGTGCCAGCAGCTCGGGACTAGCGGGGACCAATGAGCAGTTCTTC. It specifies CASSSGLAGTNEQFF. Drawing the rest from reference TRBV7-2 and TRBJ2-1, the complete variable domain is GAGVSQSPSNKVTEKGKDVELRCDPISGHTALYWYRQSLGQGLEFLIYFQGNSAPDKSGLPSDRFSAERTGGSVSTLTIQRTQQEDSAVYLCASSSGLAGTNEQFFGPGTRLTVL.

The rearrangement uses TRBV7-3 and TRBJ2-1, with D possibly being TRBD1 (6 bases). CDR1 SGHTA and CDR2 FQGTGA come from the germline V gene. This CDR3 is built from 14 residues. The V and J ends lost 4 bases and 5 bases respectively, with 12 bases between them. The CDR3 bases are TGTGCCAGCAGCTCACAGGGTCCAGACAATGAGCAGTTCTTC. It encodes CASSSQGPDNEQFF.

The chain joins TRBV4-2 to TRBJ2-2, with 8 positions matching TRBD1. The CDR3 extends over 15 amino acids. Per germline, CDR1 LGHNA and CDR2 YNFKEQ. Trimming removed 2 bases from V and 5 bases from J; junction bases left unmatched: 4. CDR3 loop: CASSQQQGETGELFF. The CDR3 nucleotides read TGTGCCAGCAGCCAACAACAGGGGGAGACCGGGGAGCTGTTTTTT.

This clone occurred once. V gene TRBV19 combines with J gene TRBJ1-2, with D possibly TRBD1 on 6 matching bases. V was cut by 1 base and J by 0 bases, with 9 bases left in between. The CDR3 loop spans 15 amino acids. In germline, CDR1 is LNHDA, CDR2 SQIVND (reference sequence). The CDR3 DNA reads TGTGCCAGTAGTATAGGGACAGTTCCTAACTATGGCTACACCTTC. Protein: CASSIGTVPNYGYTF. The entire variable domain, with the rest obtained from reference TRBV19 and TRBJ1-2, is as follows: DGGITQSPKYLFRKEGQNVTLSCEQNLNHDAMYWYRQDPGQGLRLIYYSQIVNDFQKGDIAEGYSVSREKKESFPLTVTSAQKNPTAFYLCASSIGTVPNYGYTFGSGTRLTVV.

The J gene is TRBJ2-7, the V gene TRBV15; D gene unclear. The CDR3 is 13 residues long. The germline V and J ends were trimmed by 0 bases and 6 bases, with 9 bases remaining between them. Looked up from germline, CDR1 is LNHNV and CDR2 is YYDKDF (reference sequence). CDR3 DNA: TGTGCCACCAGCAGAGAATCGGTATCCGAGCAGTACTTC. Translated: CATSRESVSEQYF.